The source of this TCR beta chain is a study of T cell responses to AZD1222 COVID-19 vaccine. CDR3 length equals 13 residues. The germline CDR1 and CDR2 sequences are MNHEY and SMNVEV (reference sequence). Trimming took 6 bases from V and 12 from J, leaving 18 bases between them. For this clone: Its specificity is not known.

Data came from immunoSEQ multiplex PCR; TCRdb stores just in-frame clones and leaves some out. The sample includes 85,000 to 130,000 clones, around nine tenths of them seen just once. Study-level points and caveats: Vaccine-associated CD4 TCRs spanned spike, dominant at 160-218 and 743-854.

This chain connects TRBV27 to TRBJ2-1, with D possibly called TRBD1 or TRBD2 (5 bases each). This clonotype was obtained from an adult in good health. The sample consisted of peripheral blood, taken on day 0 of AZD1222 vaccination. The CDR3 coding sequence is TGTGCCAGCAGACCAACGGGGCTAAGGGCGCAGTTCTTC. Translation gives CASRPTGLRAQFF.